What follows are 20 T cell receptor beta chains derived from one specimen sequenced in a study of identical twins. TCRdb independently ran MiXCR on the 5' RACE reads; one entry per CDR3 protein. This table has some 710,000 distinct CDR3 sequences, around 6% appearing once. Sequencing input: naive T cells sorted from blood. All receptors derive from a man aged 18-30 years in good health.

The sample holds many counts of this clonotype. J is TRBJ1-2 and V is TRBV12-3 or TRBV12-4; 8 nucleotides line up with TRBD1. The length of the CDR3 is 14 residues. The ends lost 5 bases at V and 2 bases at J; junction bases unmatched: 4. The CDR3 reads CASSPRTGNYGYTF. The CDR3 region has the DNA TGTGCCAGCAGTCCGAGGACAGGGAACTATGGCTACACCTTC.

The gene calls are TRBV5-5 and TRBJ2-7, with D tentatively TRBD2 (6 bases). The CDR3 sequence is 14 residues long. V was shortened by 4 bases and J by 2 bases, with 13 bases between the two germline ends. The V gene's germline CDR1 is SGHKS and CDR2 YYEKEE (reference sequence). CDR3 coding DNA: TGTGCCAGCAGCCTACCGGGGGATCCCTACGAGCAGTACGTC. Amino acid sequence: CASSLPGDPYEQYV.

This clonotype came up many times. V gene TRBV4-2 combines with J gene TRBJ1-5; no reliable D call. With 0 bases removed from V and 0 bases from J, the gap between germline ends came to 9 bases. CDR3 length: 16 amino acids. Germline CDR1 and CDR2: LGHNA and YNFKEQ. DNA of the CDR3: TGTGCCAGCAGCCAAGATATCGGGGATAGCAATCAGCCCCAGCATTTT. Amino acid sequence: CASSQDIGDSNQPQHF.

This clonotype was seen a handful of times. This chain uses TRBV11-2 with TRBJ2-1; 9 nucleotides align to TRBD2. The CDR3 spans 14 residues. V was clipped by 7 bases and J by 7 bases; unmatched bases: 8. The germline V gene has CDR1 SGHAT and CDR2 FQNNGV. The CDR3 region has the DNA TGTGCCAGCATCACCGGGACTAGCTTAAATGAGCAGTTCTTC. As protein: CASITGTSLNEQFF. Full variable domain (missing parts from reference TRBV11-2 and TRBJ2-1): EAGVAQSPRYKIIEKRQSVAFWCNPISGHATLYWYQQILGQGPKLLIQFQNNGVVDDSQLPKDRFSAERLKGVDSTLKIQPAKLEDSAVYLCASITGTSLNEQFFGPGTRLTVL.

This clonotype was counted ten times or more. This chain joins TRBV7-9 and TRBJ2-5; no firm D call. CDR1 SEHNR and CDR2 FQNEAQ come from the germline V gene (reference sequence). This CDR3 is 14 amino acids long. V was pared by 1 base and J by 1 base, with 7 bases between. CDR3 sequence: CASSLEWAQETQYF. CDR3 nucleotide sequence: TGTGCCAGCAGCTTAGAATGGGCCCAAGAGACCCAGTACTTC.

J is TRBJ2-1 and V is TRBV12-3 or TRBV12-4, with D uncertain. The V and J ends lost 6 bases and 5 bases respectively, with 14 bases between them. There are 14 residues in the CDR3. CDR3 bases: TGTGCCAGCAGCTCAACCTACACCGACAATGAGCAGTTCTTC. Its protein product is CASSSTYTDNEQFF.

V usage is TRBV7-9 and J usage is TRBJ2-1; TRBD2 aligns across 9 bases. Losses at the gene ends were 5 bases for V and 4 bases for J; bases not matched to a gene: 9. The CDR3 loop spans 16 amino acids. CDR1 SEHNR and CDR2 FQNEAQ come from the germline V gene (reference sequence). CDR3 residues: CASSRRGGREYNEQFF. The CDR3 DNA reads as TGTGCCAGCAGCCGGCGGGGCGGGAGGGAATACAATGAGCAGTTCTTC.

In this sample, this clonotype turned up a few times. The V call is TRBV29-1, the J call TRBJ2-1; tentative D call: TRBD2 (6 bases). This CDR3 is 14 amino acids long. Trimming took 4 bases from V and 0 from J, leaving 10 bases between them. Germline V CDR1 and CDR2: SQVTM, ANQGSEA. CDR3 bases: TGCAGCGTTGGGGACTCGAGCTCCTACAATGAGCAGTTCTTC. Translated, it gives CSVGDSSSYNEQFF.

The chain couples TRBV11-2 to TRBJ1-3; D is ambiguous. This CDR3 has 15 residues. CDR1 SGHAT and CDR2 FQNNGV come from the germline V gene. V shed 1 base and J shed 4 bases, with 11 bases lying between them. The CDR3 nucleotides are TGTGCCAGCAGCTTAGCCTGGGTATCAGGAAACACCATATATTTT. It encodes CASSLAWVSGNTIYF.

The genes are TRBV28 and TRBJ2-3, with a tentative D call TRBD1 (5 bases). CDR1 and CDR2 from the germline V gene are MDHEN and SYDVKM. V lost 5 bases and J lost 2, with 11 bases in between. This CDR3 region has 14 residues. The CDR3 DNA reads as TGTGCCAGCAGTCCAAGACAGATCACAGATACGCAGTATTTT. Encoded protein: CASSPRQITDTQYF.

This clonotype was seen a handful of times. The V gene is TRBV11-2, the J gene TRBJ2-3; D possibly uses TRBD1 or TRBD2 (5 bases each). V was trimmed by 1 base and J by 3 bases, leaving 8 bases between them. The CDR3 sequence is 14 residues long. In germline, CDR1 is SGHAT, CDR2 FQNNGV. CDR3 amino acids: CASSLGGETDTQYF. CDR3 bases: TGTGCCAGCAGCTTAGGAGGGGAAACAGATACGCAGTATTTT.

Concerning this clonotype: The junction departs from the called germline gene at one end, perhaps through a read error. The V and J genes are TRBV20-1 and TRBJ2-3, with 12 bases identical to TRBD2. The CDR3 length is 15 residues. Germline values: CDR1 DFQATT, CDR2 SNEGSKA (reference sequence). For the CDR3, the DNA is TGCAGTGCGAGAGGACTTGCTAGCGGGAGGGCCGGACCGTATTTT. Its protein product is CSARGLASGRAGPYF.

In its sample, this clonotype was seen a few times. V gene TRBV3-1 combines with J gene TRBJ1-1, with D maybe TRBD1 (5 bases). With 1 base removed from V and 4 bases from J, the gap between germline ends came to 7 bases. The CDR3 sequence is 13 residues long. The germline V gene encodes CDR1 LGHDT and CDR2 YNNKEL (reference sequence). CDR3 residues: CASSQVQGTEAFF. Written as DNA, the CDR3 is TGTGCCAGCAGCCAAGTGCAGGGCACTGAAGCTTTCTTT.

This clonotype was detected only a few times. The genes are TRBV9 and TRBJ1-3; D call uncertain. CDR1 SGDLS and CDR2 YYNGEE come from the germline V gene. The CDR3 covers 15 residues. The V end was cut by 0 bases, the J end by 3 bases, with 10 bases between. The CDR3 nucleotides are TGTGCCAGCAGCGTAGGCCGGGAAGGTGGAAACACCATATATTTT. This gives the protein CASSVGREGGNTIYF.

In this sample, this clonotype turned up a few times. V gene TRBV20-1 combines with J gene TRBJ2-5; TRBD1 matches at 9 bases. Losses at the gene ends were 0 bases for V and 5 bases for J; bases not matched to a gene: 10. CDR1 and CDR2 from the germline V gene are DFQATT and SNEGSKA (reference sequence). This CDR3 has 16 amino acids. The CDR3 nucleotides are TGCAGTGCTAGAGATCCGGGGACAGGGCGAGTGGAGACCCAGTACTTC. Translated: CSARDPGTGRVETQYF.

This clonotype was counted at least ten times. The chain couples TRBV20-1 to TRBJ1-2, with D unclear. Germline CDR1 reads DFQATT; CDR2 reads SNEGSKA (reference sequence). This CDR3 is 13 amino acids long. V was pared by 8 bases and J by 2 bases, with 15 bases between. In DNA, the CDR3 is TGCAGTCCTCCCTTACACGTAAACTATGGCTACACCTTC. It codes for CSPPLHVNYGYTF.

There are many counts of this clonotype. The V gene is TRBV29-1, the J gene TRBJ1-2; D gene unclear. Per germline, CDR1 SQVTM and CDR2 ANQGSEA. The CDR3 totals 14 residues. V was shortened by 6 bases and J by 5 bases, with 19 bases between the two germline ends. The CDR3 region has the DNA TGCAGCGTCAATTCGGGAACCCGAACATATGGCTACACCTTC. Protein: CSVNSGTRTYGYTF. Using reference TRBV29-1 and TRBJ1-2 for the parts outside the CDR3, the full variable domain is SAVISQKPSRDICQRGTSLTIQCQVDSQVTMMFWYRQQPGQSLTLIATANQGSEATYESGFVIDKFPISRPNLTFSTLTVSNMSPEDSSIYLCSVNSGTRTYGYTFGSGTRLTVV.

There are many counts of this clonotype. This chain joins TRBV6-1 and TRBJ2-1, with TRBD1 as a possible D gene (6 bases). V was shortened by 8 bases and J by 0 bases, with 11 bases between the two germline ends. The germline V gene encodes CDR1 MNHNS and CDR2 SASEGT. This CDR3 is built from 14 residues. The CDR3 region has the DNA TGTGCCAGCCGAAGGGGGAGCTCCTACAATGAGCAGTTCTTC. Translating gives CASRRGSSYNEQFF.

This clonotype was observed at least ten times. The V gene is TRBV20-1, the J gene TRBJ2-2; D unclear. This CDR3 comprises 11 residues. V was shortened by 3 bases and J by 6 bases, with 5 bases between the two germline ends. The germline CDR1 and CDR2 sequences are DFQATT and SNEGSKA (reference sequence). CDR3 in amino acids: CSASRPGELFF. The CDR3 DNA sequence: TGCAGTGCTAGCAGACCCGGGGAGCTGTTTTTT.

This clonotype occurred a few times. The rearrangement joins TRBV12-3 or TRBV12-4 to TRBJ1-1; weak D call: TRBD1 (6 bases). The CDR3 is 14 amino acids. V was cut by 7 bases and J by 0 bases, with 12 bases left in between. The CDR3: CASIWDTLNTEAFF. Here the CDR3 DNA reads TGTGCCAGCATCTGGGACACCTTGAACACTGAAGCTTTCTTT.